This TCR beta chain was found in a study of T cell responses to AZD1222 COVID-19 vaccine. General observations from the study: Females made up more of the donors, who were largely white British, and clonal diversity may have come out too low. None of the repertoires were sampled until the peak T cell response had passed. Among AZD1222 vaccinees, only six or seven were seropositive at baseline.

A note on this clone: The target antigen is unknown. At one end the junction does not follow the germline gene, possibly because of a read error.

CDR3 length equals 13 residues. The V gene's germline CDR1 is SGHTS and CDR2 YDEGEE. TCRdb's table, derived via immunoSEQ multiplex PCR, lists solely in-frame clones and lacks some. This sample has more than 140,000 clones, with approximately 93% found just once. The TCR comes from an adult in good health. The material sequenced was peripheral blood, taken on day 0 of MenACWY control vaccination. The J gene is TRBJ1-1, the V gene TRBV5-8, with 8 bases matching TRBD1. The CDR3 here is CASSWTGNAEAFF. As DNA, the CDR3 is TGTGCCAGCAGCTGGACAGGGAACGCTGAAGCTTTCTTT.